This T cell receptor (beta chain) was observed in a study of CD8 T cells in ankylosing spondylitis. Findings of the study overall: Enrichment of disease-linked clones was reportedly significant in matched ankylosing spondylitis synovial fluid.

This clonotype was counted between two and nine times. Its antigen is unknown. Each CDR3 protein is one row after TCRdb ran MiXCR on the 5' RACE reads. Of approximately 140,000 distinct CDR3 sequences listed, 7% to 9% are singletons. This receptor was taken from a male donor with ankylosing spondylitis. Sequencing used synovial fluid, either unsorted or a sorted T cell fraction (not recorded which).

The CDR3 loop is CAISEQGQGLEQYF. Here the CDR3 DNA reads TGTGCCATCAGTGAGCAAGGACAGGGGCTCGAGCAGTACTTC. This rearrangement joins TRBV10-3 to TRBJ2-7, with TRBD1 identical over 9 bases. Germline-derived CDR1 and CDR2 are ENHRY and SYGVKD. The CDR3 spans 14 residues. Trimming removed 2 bases from V and 6 bases from J; junction bases left unmatched: 5.